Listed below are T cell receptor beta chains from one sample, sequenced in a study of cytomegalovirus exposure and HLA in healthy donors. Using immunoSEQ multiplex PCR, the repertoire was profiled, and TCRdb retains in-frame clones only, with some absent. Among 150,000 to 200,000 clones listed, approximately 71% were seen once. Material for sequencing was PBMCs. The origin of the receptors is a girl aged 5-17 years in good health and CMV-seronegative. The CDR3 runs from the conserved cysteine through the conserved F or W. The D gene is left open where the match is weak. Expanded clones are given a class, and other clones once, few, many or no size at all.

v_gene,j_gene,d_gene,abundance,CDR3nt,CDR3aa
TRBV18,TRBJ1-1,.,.,TGTGCCAGCTCACCACGTACAGGCATGAACACTGAAGCTTTCTTT,CASSPRTGMNTEAFF
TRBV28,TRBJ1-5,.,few,TGTGCCAGCAATGCATGGGGCCAGGCCAATCAGCCCCAGCATTTT,CASNAWGQANQPQHF
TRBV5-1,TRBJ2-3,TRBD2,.,TGCGCCAGCAGCTTGGTTGGGACTAGCTTAGATACGCAGTATTTT,CASSLVGTSLDTQYF
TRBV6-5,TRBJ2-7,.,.,TGTGCCAGCAGTGCGTCCCTCGGGACCTACGAGCAGTACTTC,CASSASLGTYEQYF
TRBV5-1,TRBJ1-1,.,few,TGCGCCAGCAGCTTACGACAGCTCACTGAAGCTTTCTTT,CASSLRQLTEAFF
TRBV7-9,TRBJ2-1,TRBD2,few,TGTGCCGCCCCGACGGGGGGTGGAAATGAGCAGTTCTTC,CAAPTGGGNEQFF
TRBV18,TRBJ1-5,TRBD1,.,TGTGCCAGCTCACCTCGACAGGGGCGGGACCAGCCCCAGCATTTT,CASSPRQGRDQPQHF
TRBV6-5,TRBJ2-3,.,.,TGTGCCAGCAGTTCCCCTGTTAGCGCCGACACAGATACGCAGTATTTT,CASSSPVSADTDTQYF
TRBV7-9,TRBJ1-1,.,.,TGTGCCAGCAGCTCCCCTGGGGGGGCTGGCACTGAAGCTTTCTTT,CASSSPGGAGTEAFF
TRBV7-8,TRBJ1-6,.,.,TGTGCCAGCAGCTTAGCGAAAAGCGCTTCACCCCTCCACTTT,CASSLAKSASPLHF
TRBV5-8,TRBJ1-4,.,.,TGTGCCAGCAGCCCACGTCGCGGGGGTAGTGAAAAACTGTTTTTT,CASSPRRGGSEKLFF
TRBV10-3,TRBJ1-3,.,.,TGTGCCATCAGTGACGGTGCTTTTGGAAACACCATATATTTT,CAISDGAFGNTIYF
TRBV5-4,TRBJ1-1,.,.,TGTGCCAGCAGCTTTGGGCGCTCGGCCGCTTTCTTT,CASSFGRSAAFF
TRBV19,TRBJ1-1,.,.,TGTGCCAGTAGTACCACCGGGTCGAACACTGAAGCTTTCTTT,CASSTTGSNTEAFF
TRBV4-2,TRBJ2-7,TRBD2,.,TGTGCCAGCAGCCAAGACCCAGCGGGGATACGCGAGCAGTACTTC,CASSQDPAGIREQYF
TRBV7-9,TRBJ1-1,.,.,TGTGCCAGCAGCTTCCGTTCCGGGGGAAACACTGAAGCTTTCTTT,CASSFRSGGNTEAFF
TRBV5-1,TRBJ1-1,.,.,TGCGCCAGCCGACAGGAGCTGAACACTGAAGCTTTCTTT,CASRQELNTEAFF
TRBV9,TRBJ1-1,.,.,TGTGCCAGCAGCGTAGAAGTTGTAACGGGTGGTGAAGCTTTCTTT,CASSVEVVTGGEAFF